These 13 T cell receptor beta chains were sequenced from one sample in a study of CD8+ T cells in alopecia areata. Sequencing relied on a cDNA template that was reverse transcribed from extracted RNA. The repertoire was sequenced with immunoSEQ multiplex PCR; TCRdb's copy has only in-frame clones and lacks some. The sample carries some 160,000 clones, less than 65% recorded once. Sequenced: CD8+ T cells sorted from blood. These receptors were obtained from a human donor in good health.

Concerning this clone: This sample includes further DNA sequences coding for the same CDR3. V is TRBV5-6 and J is TRBJ2-6; no clear D gene. The ends were cut back, 7 bases at V and 0 bases at J, with 5 bases in the middle. This CDR3 has 13 residues. Germline V CDR1 and CDR2: SGHDT, YYEEEE. CDR3 residues: CASSLSGANVLTF. CDR3 sequence (DNA): TGTGCCAGCTCACTCTCTGGGGCCAACGTCCTGACTTTC.

The chain links TRBV23-1 to TRBJ2-2; D might be TRBD2 (5 bases). TRBV23-1 is sorted into the ORF group, with uncertain function. V was trimmed by 8 bases and J by 2 bases, leaving 18 bases between them. This CDR3 region has 16 residues. The CDR3 DNA follows: TGCGCCAGCGACGCCGAGGGTATTGAAAACACCGGGGAGCTGTTTTTT. It encodes CASDAEGIENTGELFF.

This chain connects TRBV5-1 to TRBJ2-1; no clear D. The V and J ends lost 7 bases and 2 bases respectively, with 13 bases between them. The CDR3 contains 14 residues. Germline CDR1 SGHRS, CDR2 YFSETQ. CDR3 amino acids: CASSDGFAYNEQFF. The CDR3 DNA follows: TGCGCCAGCTCGGACGGATTCGCCTACAATGAGCAGTTCTTC.

The V gene is TRBV7-9, the J gene TRBJ2-5; 8 nucleotides align to TRBD1. Germline-derived CDR1 and CDR2 are SEHNR and FQNEAQ (reference sequence). This CDR3 is built from 19 residues. The J segment lost 4 bases and the V segment lost 3 bases, leaving 19 bases of the junction unmatched. DNA for the CDR3: TGTGCCAGCAGCTTTCCTGGACAGGGTCAAAATAAAATGGGAGAGACCCAGTACTTC. Protein: CASSFPGQGQNKMGETQYF.

The chain uses TRBV19 and TRBJ1-1; tentative D call: TRBD1 (5 bases). Trimming took off 4 bases at V and 7 bases at J, with 7 bases between the two ends. Germline loops: CDR1 LNHDA, CDR2 SQIVND (reference sequence). This CDR3 is 11 amino acids long. The CDR3 sequence is CASSTTVEAFF. The DNA of the CDR3 is TGTGCCAGTAGTACGACAGTTGAAGCTTTCTTT.

This clone was recorded only once. The rearrangement joins TRBV19 to TRBJ2-7; possibly TRBD1 or TRBD2 for D (5 bases each). Between the trimmed V and J ends, which lost 6 bases and 5 bases, there was a span of 17 bases. The CDR3 runs to 14 residues. Germline V gene sequence: CDR1 LNHDA, CDR2 SQIVND (reference sequence). In DNA, the CDR3 is TGTGCCAGTAGCCCGGGGCATCGGGTCAACGAGCAGTACTTC. Translation: CASSPGHRVNEQYF.

V gene TRBV6-5 combines with J gene TRBJ2-7; D call uncertain. V dropped 5 bases and J dropped 0 bases, with 14 bases sitting between them. Per germline, CDR1 MNHEY and CDR2 SVGAGI. The CDR3 totals 15 residues. The CDR3 region has the DNA TGTGCCAGCAGTAGAAGGACGGTGAGCTCCTACGAGCAGTACTTC. As protein: CASSRRTVSSYEQYF.

This chain joins TRBV15 and TRBJ2-1, with D perhaps matching TRBD1 or TRBD2 (6 bases each). V dropped 1 base and J dropped 4 bases, with 23 bases sitting between them. Germline V lookup: CDR1 LNHNV, CDR2 YYDKDF (reference sequence). The CDR3 has 19 residues. CDR3 sequence reads: CATSRAHPSKGGRYNEQFF. The CDR3 DNA sequence: TGTGCCACCAGCAGAGCACATCCATCGAAAGGGGGGCGGTACAATGAGCAGTTCTTC.

This clone was observed a handful of times. Compared with germline, one end of the junction differs, possibly owing to a read error. CDR3 amino acids: CSVEREAQYF. CDR3 in DNA: TGCAGCGTTGAAAGAGAGGCCCAGTACTTC. The V call is TRBV29-1, the J call TRBJ2-5, with D hard to call. Germline V gene sequence: CDR1 SQVTM, CDR2 ANQGSEA. The CDR3 contains 10 residues.

The chain uses TRBV7-9 and TRBJ2-3, with D maybe TRBD2 (6 bases). V lost 8 bases and J lost 5, with 8 bases in between. Germline V gene data show CDR1 as SEHNR and CDR2 as FQNEAQ (reference sequence). This CDR3 has 11 amino acids. The CDR3 nucleotides are TGTGCCAGCCAGGAGGGAGATACGCAGTATTTT. Its protein is CASQEGDTQYF. Full variable domain (outside the CDR3, taken from reference TRBV7-9 and TRBJ2-3): DTGVSQNPRHKITKRGQNVTFRCDPISEHNRLYWYRQTLGQGPEFLTYFQNEAQLEKSRLLSDRFSAERPKGSFSTLEIQRTEQGDSAMYLCASQEGDTQYFGPGTRLTVL.

The chain combines TRBV7-7 with TRBJ2-2; a possible D gene is TRBD1 (6 bases). Per germline, CDR1 SSHAT and CDR2 FNYEAQ (reference sequence). This CDR3 spans 15 amino acids. V was pared by 3 bases and J by 5 bases, with 13 bases between. The CDR3 sequence is CASSFGRGRTGELFF. CDR3 sequence (DNA): TGTGCCAGCAGCTTCGGCAGGGGACGTACCGGGGAGCTGTTTTTT.

The chain carries TRBV4-1 and TRBJ2-1; D may be TRBD2 (6 bases). V was clipped by 3 bases and J by 6 bases, with 21 bases between them. The germline V gene has CDR1 MGHRA and CDR2 YSYEKL. CDR3 length: 17 amino acids. CDR3 sequence reads: CASSQAPLARRGNEQFF. The CDR3, as DNA: TGCGCCAGCAGCCAGGCACCACTAGCCCGACGGGGCAATGAGCAGTTCTTC.

As regards this clone: The junction and the germline gene differ at one end; a read error may be behind it. The V gene is TRBV9, the J gene TRBJ1-4; no definite D call. This CDR3 has 13 amino acids. Per the germline V gene, CDR1 is SGDLS and CDR2 is YYNGEE. CDR3 protein: CASSVGTWEKLFF. CDR3 coding DNA: TGTGCCAGCAGCGTAGGGACCTGGGAAAAGCTGTTTTTT.